The entry below gives a single T cell receptor beta chain sequence along with its context. This entry belongs to a study of cytomegalovirus exposure and HLA in healthy donors. Primers: 60 Vbeta forward and 13 Jbeta reverse. Here immunoSEQ multiplex PCR was the method, and the copy in TCRdb shows in-frame clones only, minus some. The sample holds 200,000 to 300,000 clones, roughly 86% seen once. The sequence derives from a woman in her forties in good health and CMV-seropositive. The specimen sequenced was PBMCs.

The CDR3 is CASSFEGNQPQHF. Written as DNA, the CDR3 is TGTGCCAGCAGTTTCGAGGGCAATCAGCCCCAGCATTTT. The chain joins TRBV27 to TRBJ1-5, with D uncertain. The CDR3 is 13 amino acids. Between the trimmed V and J ends, which lost 3 bases and 2 bases, there was a span of 5 bases. In germline, CDR1 is MNHEY, CDR2 SMNVEV (reference sequence).